This TCR beta chain was obtained from a study of T cell responses to AZD1222 COVID-19 vaccine (dated by TCRdb to the early 2020s). At the level of the whole study: AZD1222 recipients whose second dose came at about 4 weeks and those whose second dose came at about 12 weeks were combined into one group, since spike-specific TCR depth and breadth did not differ between the two schedules. A total of just over 230 trial participants underwent TCR sequencing, of whom 200 to 220 received two doses of AZD1222 and approximately 25 received two doses of the MenACWY control vaccine. Trial participants were enrolled by age into subgroups of 18-55, 56-69 and 70-plus years, and approximately 150, 30 and 60 TCR-sequenced participants, respectively, were included in these subgroups. Paper-wide results and their limitations: A significant rise in spike-specific TCR breadth and depth was observed after two AZD1222 doses relative to day 0 and relative to MenACWY recipients. Participants were mostly white British and included more females than males, and it was suggested by the authors that clonal diversity may have been underestimated. Because no day 14 peak-response samples were available, repertoires were characterized only after the peak T cell response. Reportedly, almost half of the unique spike-specific TCRs recognized epitopes lying outside the regions that are mutated in the B.1.351 and B.1.1.7 variants. Vaccine-associated CD4 TCRs spanned the whole spike protein, with dominant responses in regions 160-218 and 743-854. The 56-69-year group was small, and its depth increase did not reach significance, likely because of low power. Only 5 to 7 AZD1222 recipients were SARS-CoV-2 seropositive at baseline, limiting conclusions about previously exposed vaccinees.

The CDR3 contains 14 residues, cysteine and phenylalanine counted. Only the CDR3 DNA stays, 42 bases, in frame from base 1. The CDR3 regions of human TCRbeta chains were analyzed by immunosequencing. The source study handled its data this way. TCRs in the repertoires were compared against a reference library of SARS-CoV-2-specific TCRs that had been generated with the MIRA antigen-specificity platform. Breadth meant the fraction of unique TCRs that were SARS-CoV-2-associated, whereas depth meant the fraction of total T cells that were SARS-CoV-2-associated. Using the MIRA data, every spike-specific TCR was mapped to the spike region that the TCR reacted to and assigned to either a CD4 or a CD8 class. Log10-transformed breadth and depth values were compared by one-way ANOVA with Sidak's multiple comparisons tests. TCRdb mirrors the immuneACCESS table, restricted to in-frame sequences. Some clones are absent from its copies; in checked studies, under half trace to an unresolved V gene, and the reason for the others is unknown. V, J and clone size were drawn from that table, and D and trimming were deduced from the DNA. The sample table records about 110,000 clones; around 92% of these occur just once. The top ten clonotypes cover about 7.8% of the sample.

In regard to this clone: What antigen it recognizes has not been identified. There are no base qualities to consult, and no much larger clone falls within one base.

Per the publication, the time point label means: baseline before first vaccination. Vaccinee samples were obtained from the UK trials COV001 and COV002, which included a single-blind randomized controlled phase 2/3 trial of AZD1222 (ChAdOx1 nCoV-19) in healthy adults. Trial participant PBMC samples were collected at day 0 and day 28 after the second dose for TCRbeta chain sequencing. Here the sequenced sample was peripheral blood, taken on day 0 of AZD1222 vaccination. The V and J genes are TRBV21-1 and TRBJ2-5; TRBD2 reflects the table's D call only, with no check against the DNA. TRBV21-1 is tagged as a pseudogene. This sequence was found in an adult in good health. The CDR3 has the sequence CASTLTICPETQYF. The sequenced DNA: TGTGCCAGCACCCTAACCATTTGCCCGGAGACCCAGTACTTC.